This TCR beta chain was documented in a study of blood T cell repertoires in COVID-19. The overall study: Researchers got acute and convalescent COVID-19 samples from the United States, Italy and Spain.

Germline CDR1 is KGHSH and CDR2 is LQKENI. V lost 3 bases, J lost 6 bases, and 15 bases lay in between. This CDR3 is built from 15 residues. The repertoire was sequenced with immunoSEQ multiplex PCR; TCRdb's copy has only in-frame clones and lacks some. The sample consists of 400,000 to 500,000 clones, more than 80% of them appearing once. This clonotype was sampled from a woman aged 25 to 39 with active or convalescent COVID-19. This chain links TRBV18 with TRBJ2-1, with D perhaps matching TRBD1 (5 bases). Sequenced sample: peripheral blood. The CDR3 bases are TGTGCCAGCTCACCGATGGTTGGGGCGGTCAATGAGCAGTTCTTC. It codes for CASSPMVGAVNEQFF.